These T cell receptor beta chains were read from a single sample in a study of blood T cells in healthy people across ages. TCRdb reprocessed the 5' RACE reads via MiXCR and lists one record per CDR3 protein. Of approximately 1.5 million distinct CDR3 sequences listed, about 31% are singletons. Sequenced: blood. These TCRs come from a woman aged 25 to 39 in good health. Each CDR3 is given with its conserved first and last residue. D genes are given only for firm matches. Rows may omit the clone size; those that give it use once, few, many or a size class.

CDR3nt: TGTGCCAGCAGTTATGGGACTCCGAGCACAGATACGCAGTATTTT
CDR3aa: CASSYGTPSTDTQYF
abundance: few
len: 15
d_gene: -
v_gene: TRBV27
j_gene: TRBJ2-3

CDR3nt: TGTGCCAGCAGCCACGAAAGCTACGAGCAGTACTTC
CDR3aa: CASSHESYEQYF
abundance: -
len: 12
d_gene: -
v_gene: TRBV11-1
j_gene: TRBJ2-7

CDR3nt: TGCAGTGCTAGATTAGCTAGCGGGGCCTACGAGCAGTACTTC
CDR3aa: CSARLASGAYEQYF
abundance: few
len: 14
d_gene: TRBD2
v_gene: TRBV20-1
j_gene: TRBJ2-7

CDR3nt: TGTGCCAGCAGCGTCCGGGACAGCGGCGTAATTACGGGCTCCTACAATGAGCAGTTCTTC
CDR3aa: CASSVRDSGVITGSYNEQFF
abundance: -
len: 20
d_gene: TRBD1
v_gene: TRBV9
j_gene: TRBJ2-1

CDR3nt: TGTGCCAGCAGCTTAGGGTTCGCGGGGGCCTACGAGCAGTACTTC
CDR3aa: CASSLGFAGAYEQYF
abundance: few
len: 15
d_gene: TRBD2
v_gene: TRBV7-8
j_gene: TRBJ2-7

CDR3nt: TGCGCCAGCAGCCAAGTTACAGGAAACACCGGGGAGCTGTTTTTT
CDR3aa: CASSQVTGNTGELFF
abundance: few
len: 15
d_gene: -
v_gene: TRBV4-1
j_gene: TRBJ2-2

CDR3nt: TGTGCCAGCAGTGAGACAGGGAACTATGGCTGCACCTTC
CDR3aa: CASSETGNYGCTF
abundance: few
len: 13
d_gene: TRBD1
v_gene: TRBV6-1
j_gene: TRBJ1-2

CDR3nt: TGCAGCGCCGGGGACTTACGGGAAAACATTCAGTACTTC
CDR3aa: CSAGDLRENIQYF
abundance: many
len: 13
d_gene: -
v_gene: TRBV29-1
j_gene: TRBJ2-4

CDR3nt: TGTGCCAGCAGTATAGGACCCGGGGCGGGCAATCAGCCCCAGCATTTT
CDR3aa: CASSIGPGAGNQPQHF
abundance: -
len: 16
d_gene: -
v_gene: TRBV6-6
j_gene: TRBJ1-5

CDR3nt: TGTGCCAGCAGCTCCTTAACAGCGGGAGGTCGAGATGAGCAGTTCTTC
CDR3aa: CASSSLTAGGRDEQFF
abundance: many
len: 16
d_gene: TRBD2
v_gene: TRBV11-2
j_gene: TRBJ2-1

CDR3nt: TGTGCCAGCAGCGCCGCTAGCGGGAGCTTTGAGACCCAGTACTTC
CDR3aa: CASSAASGSFETQYF
abundance: few
len: 15
d_gene: TRBD2
v_gene: TRBV3-1
j_gene: TRBJ2-5

CDR3nt: TGCGCCAGCAGCTTGGCAGGACAGGGCACCGAAAAACTGTTTTTT
CDR3aa: CASSLAGQGTEKLFF
abundance: -
len: 15
d_gene: TRBD1
v_gene: TRBV5-1
j_gene: TRBJ1-4

CDR3nt: TGTGCCACCAGCAGAGAACACAGGGGGCCTCTCGAGCAGTACTTC
CDR3aa: CATSREHRGPLEQYF
abundance: few
len: 15
d_gene: TRBD1
v_gene: TRBV15
j_gene: TRBJ2-7

CDR3nt: TGTGCCACCAGTGAAACTAGCGAGGTAGATACGCAGTATTTT
CDR3aa: CATSETSEVDTQYF
abundance: few
len: 14
d_gene: TRBD2
v_gene: TRBV24-1
j_gene: TRBJ2-3

CDR3nt: TGTGCCAGCAGTTTAATGGCGGGAGCGAAGTACGAGCAGTACTTC
CDR3aa: CASSLMAGAKYEQYF
abundance: few
len: 15
d_gene: TRBD2
v_gene: TRBV28
j_gene: TRBJ2-7

CDR3nt: TGTGCCAGCAGCTTTGGGAAGAGGGGGTTAGAGCAGTACTTC
CDR3aa: CASSFGKRGLEQYF
abundance: few
len: 14
d_gene: -
v_gene: TRBV11-2
j_gene: TRBJ2-5

CDR3nt: TGTGCCAGCAGAAAGACTAGCGGAGGGAATGAGCAGTTCTTC
CDR3aa: CASRKTSGGNEQFF
abundance: few
len: 14
d_gene: TRBD2
v_gene: TRBV6-5
j_gene: TRBJ2-1

CDR3nt: TGTGCCAGCAGTTCGGGACAGGGTGGTGGCTACACCTTC
CDR3aa: CASSSGQGGGYTF
abundance: many
len: 13
d_gene: TRBD1
v_gene: TRBV28
j_gene: TRBJ1-2

CDR3nt: TGTGCCAGCAGCGATCCTCTTAGGGCGGGAGATGAGACCCAGTACTTC
CDR3aa: CASSDPLRAGDETQYF
abundance: -
len: 16
d_gene: TRBD2
v_gene: TRBV9
j_gene: TRBJ2-5

CDR3nt: TGCGCCAGCAATCCGGGGGGTCTGGGCTACACCTTC
CDR3aa: CASNPGGLGYTF
abundance: -
len: 12
d_gene: -
v_gene: TRBV10-2
j_gene: TRBJ1-2

CDR3nt: TGTGCCAGCAGCTCCAGTGTAAACTATGGCTACACCTTC
CDR3aa: CASSSSVNYGYTF
abundance: few
len: 13
d_gene: -
v_gene: TRBV11-2
j_gene: TRBJ1-2

CDR3nt: TGTGCCAGCAGTTTGCGGAGTAGCGTGGCTTTCTTT
CDR3aa: CASSLRSSVAFF
abundance: -
len: 12
d_gene: -
v_gene: TRBV27
j_gene: TRBJ1-1

CDR3nt: TGCGCCAGCAGCCCACCCCTCCTTCGTAGCGGGGGGACGGGATGGACCCAGTACTTC
CDR3aa: CASSPPLLRSGGTGWTQYF
abundance: -
len: 19
d_gene: TRBD2
v_gene: TRBV4-1
j_gene: TRBJ2-5

CDR3nt: TGCGCCAGCAGCCCTTTAGCGGGGGGGTACAATGAGCAGTTCTTC
CDR3aa: CASSPLAGGYNEQFF
abundance: many
len: 15
d_gene: TRBD2
v_gene: TRBV7-3
j_gene: TRBJ2-1

CDR3nt: TGCAGTGCTAGAGATTGGAGGGTCCCCTACAATGAGCAGTTCTTC
CDR3aa: CSARDWRVPYNEQFF
abundance: few
len: 15
d_gene: -
v_gene: TRBV20-1
j_gene: TRBJ2-1

CDR3nt: TGTGCCAGCAGTCAACCTGGCGGGGGGGCTAGGGAGCAGTACTTC
CDR3aa: CASSQPGGGAREQYF
abundance: few
len: 15
d_gene: TRBD2
v_gene: TRBV3-1
j_gene: TRBJ2-7

CDR3nt: TGTGCCAGCAGTGAAGCAGGGCGGGCCCGGGGTACGCAGTATTTT
CDR3aa: CASSEAGRARGTQYF
abundance: -
len: 15
d_gene: -
v_gene: TRBV6-1
j_gene: TRBJ2-3

CDR3nt: TGTGCCTGGACAGGACAGGGAGCAAACGATGGCTACACCTTC
CDR3aa: CAWTGQGANDGYTF
abundance: -
len: 14
d_gene: TRBD1
v_gene: TRBV30
j_gene: TRBJ1-2

CDR3nt: TGTGCCAGCAGCTCCCTTCGGGGCTCTGGGGCCAACGTCCTGACTTTC
CDR3aa: CASSSLRGSGANVLTF
abundance: many
len: 16
d_gene: -
v_gene: TRBV9
j_gene: TRBJ2-6

CDR3nt: TGTGCCAGCAGTGCACTAGCGGGAGGAACCGGGGAGCTGTTTTTT
CDR3aa: CASSALAGGTGELFF
abundance: -
len: 15
d_gene: TRBD2
v_gene: TRBV6-1
j_gene: TRBJ2-2

CDR3nt: TGTGCCAGCAGTTACGGGCAGGGGGACGGCTACACCTTC
CDR3aa: CASSYGQGDGYTF
abundance: many
len: 13
d_gene: TRBD1
v_gene: TRBV6-6
j_gene: TRBJ1-2

CDR3nt: TGCGCCAGCAGCTCGGCCAGATCACCGAGGGGAGGTCAGCCCCAGCATTTT
CDR3aa: CASSSARSPRGGQPQHF
abundance: many
len: 17
d_gene: -
v_gene: TRBV5-1
j_gene: TRBJ1-5

CDR3nt: TGCGCCAGCAGCTTGCCGCGGGAAAGCACAGATACGCAGTATTTT
CDR3aa: CASSLPRESTDTQYF
abundance: few
len: 15
d_gene: -
v_gene: TRBV5-1
j_gene: TRBJ2-3

CDR3nt: TGCGCCAGCAGCCAAGATGGGGGCAGGGTGCCCTACGAGCAGTACTTC
CDR3aa: CASSQDGGRVPYEQYF
abundance: few
len: 16
d_gene: -
v_gene: TRBV4-1
j_gene: TRBJ2-7

CDR3nt: TGTGCCAGCAGTTTATGGCAGGGAGATCAAGAGACCCAGTACTTC
CDR3aa: CASSLWQGDQETQYF
abundance: -
len: 15
d_gene: -
v_gene: TRBV28
j_gene: TRBJ2-5

CDR3nt: TGCGCCAGCAGCCAAACTCTTCCGACAGGGGAAAAACTGTTTTTT
CDR3aa: CASSQTLPTGEKLFF
abundance: -
len: 15
d_gene: TRBD1
v_gene: TRBV4-1
j_gene: TRBJ1-4

CDR3nt: TGTGCCAGCATCCCGGTTGGAGAGGACATTCCGTACTTC
CDR3aa: CASIPVGEDIPYF
abundance: -
len: 13
d_gene: -
v_gene: TRBV2
j_gene: TRBJ2-4

CDR3nt: TGTGCCAGCAGCTTAGAGGGACAGTCCTCCTCCACCGGGGAGCTGTTTTTT
CDR3aa: CASSLEGQSSSTGELFF
abundance: -
len: 17
d_gene: TRBD1
v_gene: TRBV7-8
j_gene: TRBJ2-2

CDR3nt: TGTGCCAGCAGTTTCTTACAGGGTTACAATGAGCAGTTCTTC
CDR3aa: CASSFLQGYNEQFF
abundance: -
len: 14
d_gene: -
v_gene: TRBV27
j_gene: TRBJ2-1

CDR3nt: TGCGCCAGCAGCTTGGACAGGGCAGGCGCTTTCTTT
CDR3aa: CASSLDRAGAFF
abundance: -
len: 12
d_gene: -
v_gene: TRBV5-1
j_gene: TRBJ1-1

CDR3nt: TGCGCCAGCAGCTACCGTGGGGGCAGGACAGATACGCAGTATTTT
CDR3aa: CASSYRGGRTDTQYF
abundance: -
len: 15
d_gene: -
v_gene: TRBV5-1
j_gene: TRBJ2-3

CDR3nt: TGCAGCGTCATGTTGGACAGGGGCGAGCAGTACTTC
CDR3aa: CSVMLDRGEQYF
abundance: many
len: 12
d_gene: TRBD1
v_gene: TRBV29-1
j_gene: TRBJ2-7

CDR3nt: TGTGCCAGCAGTGAACTTAGGGGCAGCACAGATACGCAGTATTTT
CDR3aa: CASSELRGSTDTQYF
abundance: -
len: 15
d_gene: -
v_gene: TRBV6-1
j_gene: TRBJ2-3

CDR3nt: TGTGCCAGCAGCCAAGCAGGGTCTACGAAGGATACGCAGTATTTT
CDR3aa: CASSQAGSTKDTQYF
abundance: -
len: 15
d_gene: -
v_gene: TRBV3-1
j_gene: TRBJ2-3

CDR3nt: TGTGCCAGCAGCAAAGTCGGCCTATCTGGGGCCAACGTCCGGACTTTC
CDR3aa: CASSKVGLSGANVRTF
abundance: -
len: 16
d_gene: -
v_gene: TRBV21-1
j_gene: TRBJ2-6

CDR3nt: TGTGCCAGCAGAACCTCAAGAGGGTCGGGGGGCAGGAGCTCCTACGAGCAGTACTTC
CDR3aa: CASRTSRGSGGRSSYEQYF
abundance: -
len: 19
d_gene: -
v_gene: TRBV2
j_gene: TRBJ2-7

CDR3nt: TGCGCCAGCAGCCCCCAGTGGGAACGGATCACAGATACGCAGTATTTT
CDR3aa: CASSPQWERITDTQYF
abundance: many
len: 16
d_gene: -
v_gene: TRBV4-1
j_gene: TRBJ2-3

CDR3nt: TGTGCCAGCAGCTTAATCGGGACTAGCGGGGGGGTAACAGATACGCAGTATTTT
CDR3aa: CASSLIGTSGGVTDTQYF
abundance: few
len: 18
d_gene: TRBD2
v_gene: TRBV7-3
j_gene: TRBJ2-3

CDR3nt: TGCGCCAGCAGCCTGAGCGGGGGTGTCTACAATGGGCAGTTCTTC
CDR3aa: CASSLSGGVYNGQFF
abundance: -
len: 15
d_gene: TRBD2
v_gene: TRBV5-1
j_gene: TRBJ2-1

CDR3nt: TGTGCCAGCAGTTCCGGACAGAAGGAGACCCAGTACTTC
CDR3aa: CASSSGQKETQYF
abundance: many
len: 13
d_gene: -
v_gene: TRBV6-2/TRBV6-3
j_gene: TRBJ2-5

CDR3nt: TGTGCCAGCAGCGCTGGCGGGGGGCAATACAATGAGCAGTTCTTC
CDR3aa: CASSAGGGQYNEQFF
abundance: many
len: 15
d_gene: TRBD2
v_gene: TRBV9
j_gene: TRBJ2-1

CDR3nt: TGCGCCAGCAGCCGACAGGGGACTAGCGGGGGCACAGATACGCAGTATTTT
CDR3aa: CASSRQGTSGGTDTQYF
abundance: many
len: 17
d_gene: TRBD2
v_gene: TRBV4-1
j_gene: TRBJ2-3

CDR3nt: TGTGCCAGCGGCCTAAACCCGGGGTCTCAAGAGACCCAGTACTTC
CDR3aa: CASGLNPGSQETQYF
abundance: -
len: 15
d_gene: -
v_gene: TRBV7-2
j_gene: TRBJ2-5

CDR3nt: TGTGCCAGCAGTTATAAGACTACCAGCACAGATACGCGGTATTTT
CDR3aa: CASSYKTTSTDTRYF
abundance: -
len: 15
d_gene: -
v_gene: TRBV6-5
j_gene: TRBJ2-3

CDR3nt: TGCGCCAGTTCGAAGGACTCCACGGGGAATGAGCAGTTCTTC
CDR3aa: CASSKDSTGNEQFF
abundance: -
len: 14
d_gene: -
v_gene: TRBV5-1
j_gene: TRBJ2-1

CDR3nt: TGTGCCAGCAGCCCTCTCTTGTCGAACAGGGAATATTGGTCTGGGGCCAACGTCCTGACTTTC
CDR3aa: CASSPLLSNREYWSGANVLTF
abundance: once
len: 21
d_gene: -
v_gene: TRBV11-2
j_gene: TRBJ2-6

CDR3nt: TGTGCCATCAGTGCAGGACTAGCGGAACAAGAGACCCAGTACTTC
CDR3aa: CAISAGLAEQETQYF
abundance: few
len: 15
d_gene: TRBD2
v_gene: TRBV10-3
j_gene: TRBJ2-5